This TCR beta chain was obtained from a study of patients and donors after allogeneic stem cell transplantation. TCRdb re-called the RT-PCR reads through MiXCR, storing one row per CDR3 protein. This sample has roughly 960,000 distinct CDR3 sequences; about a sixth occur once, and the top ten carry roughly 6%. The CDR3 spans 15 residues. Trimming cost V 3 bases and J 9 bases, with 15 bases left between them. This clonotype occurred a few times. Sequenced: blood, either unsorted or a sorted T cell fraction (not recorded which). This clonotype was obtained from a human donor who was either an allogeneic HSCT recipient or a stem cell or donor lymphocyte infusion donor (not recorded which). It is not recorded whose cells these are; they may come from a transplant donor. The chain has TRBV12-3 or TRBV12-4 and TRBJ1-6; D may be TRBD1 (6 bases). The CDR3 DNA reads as TGTGCCAGCAGTTTTTGGGGGCTCGTTTCTTCACCCCTCCACTTT. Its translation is CASSFWGLVSSPLHF.